This entry is about one T cell receptor beta chain. These data originate in a study of blood T cell repertoires in COVID-19. Study-wide context: Recovered status applied to Cohort 3 donors who had two consecutive negative PCRs. It also applied to those with clearance or with symptom resolution.

In the original workflow: From reference gene primer amplification, estimates of nucleated cell counts were derived. Libraries were prepared by immunoSEQ multiplex PCR; TCRdb keeps only in-frame clonotypes and omits some of them. That table furnishes V, J and clone size, whereas the DNA furnished D and trimming. Of about 210,000 clones listed, around 86% are singletons. The source material was PBMCs or T cells enriched from blood (not recorded which). The sequence was obtained from a man in his thirties or forties in a cohort exposed to, infected with or recovered from COVID-19 (not recorded which).

For the CDR3, the DNA is TGTGCCAGCAGCTTACAGGGAATCCATGGCTACACCTTC. Its protein product is CASSLQGIHGYTF. The chain carries TRBV5-6 and TRBJ1-2, with D possibly TRBD1 on 6 matching bases. CDR1 is SGHDT and CDR2 is YYEEEE in the germline V gene. V lost 2 bases and J lost 6, with 11 bases in between. There are 13 residues in the CDR3. The complete variable domain, with remaining parts taken from reference TRBV5-6 and TRBJ1-2, reads DAGVTQSPTHLIKTRGQQVTLRCSPKSGHDTVSWYQQALGQGPQFIFQYYEEEERQRGNFPDRFSGHQFPNYSSELNVNALLLGDSALYLCASSLQGIHGYTFGSGTRLTVV.